This T cell receptor beta chain came from a study of T cell repertoires in cytomegalovirus infection. Across the study: Based on public TCR beta signatures, there were indications of CMV infection and of a matching HLA type.

V was trimmed by 5 bases and J by 0 bases, leaving 8 bases between them. The length of the CDR3 is 15 residues. The germline gives CDR1 LNHDA, CDR2 SQIVND (reference sequence). Turning to this clonotype: Its antigen is not identified.

Study-wide results and caveats: Cumulated frequencies of public TCR beta families served to identify carriers of CMV plus the relevant HLA. Predominance within the ex vivo response was attributable to HLA-C-restricted CMV-specific TCR beta clonotypes.

TCRdb re-called the reads through MiXCR, storing one row per CDR3 protein. The repertoire holds some 440,000 distinct CDR3 sequences, around 32% seen once, with 12% to 15% in the top ten. This receptor was taken from a human donor in good health (CMV status not recorded). Some clones in this sample may be carry-over from other donors' samples. Sequences were obtained from PBMCs. The V call is TRBV19, the J call TRBJ2-6; D is uncertain. The CDR3 nucleotides read TGTGCCAGTAGTCCACCCCGCTCTGGGGCCAACGTCCTGACTTTC. Translated: CASSPPRSGANVLTF. The full variable domain, with the rest looked up from reference TRBV19 and TRBJ2-6, is DGGITQSPKYLFRKEGQNVTLSCEQNLNHDAMYWYRQDPGQGLRLIYYSQIVNDFQKGDIAEGYSVSREKKESFPLTVTSAQKNPTAFYLCASSPPRSGANVLTFGAGSRLTVL.